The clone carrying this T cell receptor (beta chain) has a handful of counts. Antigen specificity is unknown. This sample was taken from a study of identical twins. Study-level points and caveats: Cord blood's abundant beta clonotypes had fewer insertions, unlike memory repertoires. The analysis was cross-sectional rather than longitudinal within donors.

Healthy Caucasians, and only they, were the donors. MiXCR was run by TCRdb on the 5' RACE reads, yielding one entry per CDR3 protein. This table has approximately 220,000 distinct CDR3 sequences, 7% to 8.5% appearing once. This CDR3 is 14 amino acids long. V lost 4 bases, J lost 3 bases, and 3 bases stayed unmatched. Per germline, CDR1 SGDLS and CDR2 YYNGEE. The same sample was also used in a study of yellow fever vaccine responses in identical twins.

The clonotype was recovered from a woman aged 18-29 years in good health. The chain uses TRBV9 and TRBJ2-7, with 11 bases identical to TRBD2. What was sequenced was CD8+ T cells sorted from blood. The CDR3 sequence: CASSTSGSHYEQYF. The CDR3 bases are TGTGCCAGCAGCACTAGCGGGAGTCACTACGAGCAGTACTTC.